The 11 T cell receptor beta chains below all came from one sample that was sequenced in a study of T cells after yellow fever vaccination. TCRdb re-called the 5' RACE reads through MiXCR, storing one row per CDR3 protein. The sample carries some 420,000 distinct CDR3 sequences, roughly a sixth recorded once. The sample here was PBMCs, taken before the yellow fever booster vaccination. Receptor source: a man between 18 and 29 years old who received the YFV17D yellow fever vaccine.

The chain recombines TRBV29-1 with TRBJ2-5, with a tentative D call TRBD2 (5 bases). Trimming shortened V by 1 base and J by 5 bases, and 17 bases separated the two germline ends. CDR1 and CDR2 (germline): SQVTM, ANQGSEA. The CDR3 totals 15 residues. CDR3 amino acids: CSVEGTRTYSETQYF. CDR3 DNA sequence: TGCAGCGTTGAAGGGACTCGGACGTACTCGGAGACCCAGTACTTC.

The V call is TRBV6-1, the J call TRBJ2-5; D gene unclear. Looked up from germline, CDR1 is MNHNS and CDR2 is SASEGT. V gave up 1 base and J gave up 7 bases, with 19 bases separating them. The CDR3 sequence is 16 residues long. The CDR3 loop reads CASSEEENRLSGTQYF. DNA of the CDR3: TGTGCCAGCAGTGAAGAGGAGAACCGATTATCGGGGACCCAGTACTTC.

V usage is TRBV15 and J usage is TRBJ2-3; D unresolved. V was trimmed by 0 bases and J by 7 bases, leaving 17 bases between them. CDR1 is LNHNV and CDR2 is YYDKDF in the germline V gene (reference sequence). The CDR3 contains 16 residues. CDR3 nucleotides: TGTGCCACCAGCAGAGATCTAGGGCAGGCGGCCTATACGCAGTATTTT. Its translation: CATSRDLGQAAYTQYF.

As DNA, the CDR3 is TGTGCCAGCAGTGACTCGGACACCGGGGAGCTGTTTTTT. This sequence encodes CASSDSDTGELFF. J is TRBJ2-2 and V is TRBV6-4; D gene uncertain. The CDR3 loop spans 13 amino acids. Germline V gives CDR1 MRHNA, CDR2 SNTAGT. Trimming left V 0 bases short and J 3 bases short, with 2 bases between.

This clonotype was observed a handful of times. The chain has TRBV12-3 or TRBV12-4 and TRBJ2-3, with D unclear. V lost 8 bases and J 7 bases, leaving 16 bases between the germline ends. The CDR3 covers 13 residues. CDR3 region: CASSPESGYTQYF. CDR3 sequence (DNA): TGTGCCAGCTCCCCGGAATCTGGGTATACGCAGTATTTT.

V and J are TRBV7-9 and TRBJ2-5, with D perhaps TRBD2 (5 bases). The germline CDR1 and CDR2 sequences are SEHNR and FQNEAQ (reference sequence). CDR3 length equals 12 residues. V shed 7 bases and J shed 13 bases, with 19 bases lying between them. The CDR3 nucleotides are TGTGCCAGCACTACTAACACGGGGAATAGGTACTTC. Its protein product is CASTTNTGNRYF.

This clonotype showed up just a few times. The CDR3: CSASRDTRIVEQYF. The CDR3, as DNA: TGCAGTGCTAGTCGGGACACCCGGATTGTTGAGCAGTACTTC. The chain is built from TRBV20-1 and TRBJ2-7; tentatively, D is TRBD1 (6 bases). V was cut by 3 bases and J by 7 bases, with 19 bases left in between. The CDR3 is 14 residues long. Germline assignment: CDR1 DFQATT and CDR2 SNEGSKA (reference sequence).

In DNA form, the CDR3 reads TGTGCCAGCGGTCCCGGGACTAGTGTTCATACGCAGTATTTT. Amino acids: CASGPGTSVHTQYF. The rearrangement joins TRBV6-2 or TRBV6-3 to TRBJ2-3; 8 bases agree with TRBD2. This CDR3 is 14 amino acids long. Germline V gives CDR1 MNHEY, CDR2 SVGEGT. With V trimmed by 8 bases and J by 7 bases, 11 bases remained unmatched.

The CDR3 region has the DNA TGTGCCAGCAGTTCCCGGACACGGCTAGAGACCCAGTACTTC. Its protein product is CASSSRTRLETQYF. This rearrangement joins TRBV27 to TRBJ2-5, with TRBD1 as a possible D gene (5 bases). Germline assignment: CDR1 MNHEY and CDR2 SMNVEV (reference sequence). The ends were cut back, 4 bases at V and 4 bases at J, with 13 bases in the middle. The length of the CDR3 is 14 residues.

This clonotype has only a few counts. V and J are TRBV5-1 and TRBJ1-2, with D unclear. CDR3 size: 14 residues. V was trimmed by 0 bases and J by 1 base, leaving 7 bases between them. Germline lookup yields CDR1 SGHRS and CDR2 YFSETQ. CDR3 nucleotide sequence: TGCGCCAGCAGCTTGGAGACCGTTAACTATGGCTACACCTTC. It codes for CASSLETVNYGYTF.

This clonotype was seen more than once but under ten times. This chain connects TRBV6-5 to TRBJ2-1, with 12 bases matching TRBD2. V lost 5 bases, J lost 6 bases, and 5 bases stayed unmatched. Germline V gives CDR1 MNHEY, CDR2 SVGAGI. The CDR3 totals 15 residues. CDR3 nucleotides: TGTGCCAGCAGTCTAGCGGGGGGGCTCCTCAATGAGCAGTTCTTC. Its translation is CASSLAGGLLNEQFF.